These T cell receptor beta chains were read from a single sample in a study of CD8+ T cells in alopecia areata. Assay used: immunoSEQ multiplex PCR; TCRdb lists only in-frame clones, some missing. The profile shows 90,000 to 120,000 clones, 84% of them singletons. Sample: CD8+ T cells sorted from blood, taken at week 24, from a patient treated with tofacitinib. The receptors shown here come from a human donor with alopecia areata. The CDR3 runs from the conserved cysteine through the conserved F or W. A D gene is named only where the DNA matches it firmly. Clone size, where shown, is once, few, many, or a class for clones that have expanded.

cdr3_nt: TGCAGCGTTGGAAGTAGAGCGGGGGCCCACTACAATGAGCAGTTCTTC
cdr3_aa: CSVGSRAGAHYNEQFF
clone_size: NA
d_call: TRBD2
j_call: TRBJ2-1
v_call: TRBV29-1

cdr3_nt: TGTGCCAGCAGCTTTAGGCAGGCAGACAATGAGCAGTTCTTC
cdr3_aa: CASSFRQADNEQFF
clone_size: NA
d_call: NA
j_call: TRBJ2-1
v_call: TRBV7-2

cdr3_nt: TGTGCCAGCAGCCACATCCACAATGAGCAGTTCTTC
cdr3_aa: CASSHIHNEQFF
clone_size: NA
d_call: NA
j_call: TRBJ2-1
v_call: TRBV14

cdr3_nt: TGTGCCAGCAGCCCCGCCGTTGGGGGTGTAGCGAAGTACTTC
cdr3_aa: CASSPAVGGVAKYF
clone_size: few
d_call: NA
j_call: TRBJ2-5
v_call: TRBV14

cdr3_nt: TGTGCTAGTGGTAAAGGGACAGCACTCACTAGCACAGATACGCAGTATTTT
cdr3_aa: CASGKGTALTSTDTQYF
clone_size: NA
d_call: TRBD1
j_call: TRBJ2-3
v_call: TRBV12-5

cdr3_nt: TGTGCCAGCTCAGGGACAGGCTCTGTCTACGAGCAGTACTTC
cdr3_aa: CASSGTGSVYEQYF
clone_size: NA
d_call: TRBD1
j_call: TRBJ2-7
v_call: TRBV18

cdr3_nt: TGTGCCAGCAGCCAAACAGGGGACGGCAATCAGCCCCAGCATTTT
cdr3_aa: CASSQTGDGNQPQHF
clone_size: NA
d_call: TRBD1
j_call: TRBJ1-5
v_call: TRBV6-6

cdr3_nt: TGTGCCAGCAGCCAAGATAGGGCCAGCCTGAACACCGGGGAGCTGTTTTTT
cdr3_aa: CASSQDRASLNTGELFF
clone_size: NA
d_call: NA
j_call: TRBJ2-2
v_call: TRBV4-2

cdr3_nt: TGCAGCGTTGATTTGGCGGGGGCGAGCTCCTACAATGAGCAGTTCTTC
cdr3_aa: CSVDLAGASSYNEQFF
clone_size: NA
d_call: NA
j_call: TRBJ2-1
v_call: TRBV29-1

cdr3_nt: TGTGCCAGCAGCTTGACAGGGTCTAGGAAGTCACTCTACGAGCAGTACTTC
cdr3_aa: CASSLTGSRKSLYEQYF
clone_size: once
d_call: NA
j_call: TRBJ2-7
v_call: TRBV5-5

cdr3_nt: TGCGCCAGCAGCCAAGATTGGCTGGCAGGGGGCGTCGGTGGTCCACCACAAGATACGCAGTATTTT
cdr3_aa: CASSQDWLAGGVGGPPQDTQYF
clone_size: NA
d_call: TRBD1
j_call: TRBJ2-3
v_call: TRBV4-3

cdr3_nt: TGTGCCAGCAGCTTAGGGCCAGGCCCGGTTATTAGCACAGATACGCAGTATTTT
cdr3_aa: CASSLGPGPVISTDTQYF
clone_size: NA
d_call: NA
j_call: TRBJ2-3
v_call: TRBV7-6

cdr3_nt: TGCGCCAGCAGATTAGAAGGGGGGCCCGATGAGCAGTTCTTC
cdr3_aa: CASRLEGGPDEQFF
clone_size: NA
d_call: NA
j_call: TRBJ2-1
v_call: TRBV5-1

cdr3_nt: TGTGCCAGCAGCTTGGGGGACAGGGGTACCTACGAGCAGTACTTC
cdr3_aa: CASSLGDRGTYEQYF
clone_size: few
d_call: TRBD1
j_call: TRBJ2-7
v_call: TRBV5-4

cdr3_nt: TGTGCCAGCAGCTTGGTCGGGGGGGCGAGAGAGACCCAGTACTTC
cdr3_aa: CASSLVGGARETQYF
clone_size: NA
d_call: TRBD2
j_call: TRBJ2-5
v_call: TRBV7-6

cdr3_nt: TGTGCCAGCAGCTTAGGGCGGGGAGGCACAGATACGCAGTATTTT
cdr3_aa: CASSLGRGGTDTQYF
clone_size: NA
d_call: NA
j_call: TRBJ2-3
v_call: TRBV7-9

cdr3_nt: TGTGCCAGTAGTTTTAGGGGCACTGAAGCTTTCTTT
cdr3_aa: CASSFRGTEAFF
clone_size: NA
d_call: NA
j_call: TRBJ1-1
v_call: TRBV19

cdr3_nt: TGTGCCAGCAGCTTAGGGGGTGGCTATCAGCCCCAGCATTTT
cdr3_aa: CASSLGGGYQPQHF
clone_size: NA
d_call: NA
j_call: TRBJ1-5
v_call: TRBV7-6

cdr3_nt: TGTGCCAGCAGCTTAGCTGGTATTAGCATACAGGAGACCCAGTACTTC
cdr3_aa: CASSLAGISIQETQYF
clone_size: NA
d_call: NA
j_call: TRBJ2-5
v_call: TRBV7-2